This note documents a single T cell receptor (beta chain) sequence. This clonotype has ten or more counts. The target of this receptor is not known. Per-base qualities were not stored, and no clone one base away is much larger. This record belongs to a study of T cells in Graves' hyperthyroidism and ophthalmopathy (dated by TCRdb to about 2019). A note on the overall study: Peripheral blood samples were taken at the time of initial diagnosis, prior to any treatment. Whether ophthalmopathy could be predicted prospectively was tested in an independent validation cohort made up of approximately 19 hyperthyroidism patients plus 17 patients who later progressed to ophthalmopathy. To identify TCR V-J signatures that set the groups apart, the researchers used a discovery cohort of 90 to 100 patients, made up of 40 to 45 with Graves' ophthalmopathy and 57 with stable Graves' hyperthyroidism. The paper reports TCR Vbeta CDR3 sequencing of approximately 140 peripheral blood samples: under 45 ophthalmopathy, fewer than 80 hyperthyroidism and around 17 progressor patients. The roughly 100 discovery patients were divided at random into training and test sets in a 7:3 ratio. After blood sampling, hyperthyroidism patients were treated with methimazole at a starting dose of 30 mg daily, and ophthalmopathy patients were treated with high-dose intravenous methylprednisolone. Thyroid tissue and blood T-cell repertoires from several Graves' hyperthyroidism patients were also compared in the study. The research as a whole found: Most expanded thyroid clonotypes (frequency above 0.001) were also detected in blood, a finding suggesting that blood repertoires may reflect thyroid immune responses. A 13 V-J signature model separated ophthalmopathy from stable hyperthyroidism, with about 90% sensitivity and 81.08% specificity in cross-validation and 80%/75% in testing. Sample size was not statistically predetermined, and investigators were not blinded to group allocation. In validation, progression to ophthalmopathy was predicted by the model with around 71% sensitivity and 72% to 85% specificity, a median of approximately 6.5 months before onset.

The TCR beta CDR3 regions were amplified from RNA transcripts. For the first round of RT-PCR on the TCR CDR3, the HTBI primer set was used together with the Qiagen OneStep RT-PCR kit. Libraries were constructed in a second round of multiplex PCR, after which size selection and purification were performed. Paired-end sequencing of the libraries was performed with 100 bp reads on an Illumina HiSeq2000. Processing in the source paper ran as follows. SOAPnuke was used to process the raw data, removing reads that contained adapters or uncalled bases, had a mean Phred below 15, or lacked an exact match to the constant primer or identifier. COPE v1.2.5 was used to merge the high-quality paired reads, and each unique nucleotide sequence was defined as a clonotype. Clonotypes were aligned to IMGT TRBV, TRBD and TRBJ reference segments using MiTCR v1.1. The analysis included only V-J combinations with a frequency above 0.0001, which together covered roughly 99% of the repertoires. A TCS score was defined as the ratio of F50 (clonal expansion) to E x V (chaos), with BLOSUM62-based TCRdist applied between CDR3 peptides within each V-J. Welch's t-statistics and random forest reduced 500 to 550 V-J features to 13, which were used in a naive Bayes classifier (R e1071). TCRdb trimmed public reads at Q25 via fastp, called clones via MiXCR and kept in-frame beta chains. Every entry covers one CDR3 protein and lists the most common genes and DNA from its rows. It is TCRdb's table, rather than the study itself, that gives the V and J calls and clone size. The sample has around 350,000 distinct CDR3 sequences on record, about a fifth of them singletons. 3.7% of the sample belongs to the ten largest clones.

V loses 5 bases of germline sequence and J loses 7 bases, and the interval between the two ends is 14 bases. The CDR3 numbers 13 residues from cysteine through phenylalanine. Only the CDR3 part of the read is kept: 39 bases, read in frame from the first base. Reading the germline V gene gives CDR1 MDHEN and CDR2 SYDVKM. Stable Graves' hyperthyroidism was defined as no progression to ophthalmopathy during 18 months of follow-up. Hyperthyroidism patients were newly diagnosed, with disease duration under 2 months, and aged 18 to 65 years. Any patient with an uncontrolled infection, another autoimmune disease, pregnancy or lactation was excluded. Diagnoses were based on clinical symptoms, serum thyroxine and TRAb, thyroid ultrasound and orbital computed tomography. PBMCs were separated from over 9 ml of fresh peripheral blood using Ficoll-Paque density gradient centrifugation. Trizol reagent was used to extract total RNA, and RNA quality was then checked on an Agilent 2100 Bioanalyzer.

The sequenced material came from blood. The TCR was taken from a woman younger than 35 with Graves' hyperthyroidism. The sequence joins TRBV28 to TRBJ1-2, and the D gene may be TRBD1, 6 bases matching. The nucleotide sequence is given as TGTGCCAGCAGTCTATCGGGGGCGGGTGGCTACACCTTC. This yields the protein CASSLSGAGGYTF.